Sequencing of this T cell receptor beta chain was carried out in a study of spatial heterogeneity in lung cancer. This clonotype was seen repeatedly, ten times or more. Time point reported: sample taken at primary tumor resection. Sequencing covered unsorted whole RNA taken from tumor, nontumor lung or frozen PBMC. Some 72 TRACERx patients with early, untreated non-small cell lung cancer donated samples. TCRdb re-called the 5' RACE reads through MiXCR, storing one row per CDR3 protein. Here the sample spans more than 9,000 distinct CDR3 sequences, around 9.4% being singletons. Trimming left V 3 bases short and J 8 bases short, with 7 bases between. Germline loops: CDR1 LGHDT, CDR2 YNNKEL (reference sequence). This CDR3 contains 11 residues.

The specimen comprised PBMCs, sampled at surgery. This receptor was identified in a male donor with early-stage non-small cell lung cancer. The rearrangement joins TRBV3-1 to TRBJ1-2; D is unresolved. Written as DNA, the CDR3 is TGTGCCAGCAGCCAGGTTGGCGGCTACACCTTC. It encodes CASSQVGGYTF.